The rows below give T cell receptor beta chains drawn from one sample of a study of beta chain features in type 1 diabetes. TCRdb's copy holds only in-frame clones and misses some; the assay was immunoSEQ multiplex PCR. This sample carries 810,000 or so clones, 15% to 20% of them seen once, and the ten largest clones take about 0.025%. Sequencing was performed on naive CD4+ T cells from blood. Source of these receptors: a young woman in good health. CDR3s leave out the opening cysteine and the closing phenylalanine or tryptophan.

ASPIRGCWGSYEQY NA TRBV12-1
ATSREWGSLYGYT TRBJ1-2 TRBV15
ASSSSGRADTQY TRBJ2-3 TRBV5-4
ASSLAGHLSGANVLT TRBJ2-6 TRBV5-1
ASSLAQGQSYEQY TRBJ2-7 TRBV11-1
SVERSRNEQF TRBJ2-1 TRBV29-1
ASSPPAREADTQY TRBJ2-3 TRBV18
ASSFNTVQGTYGYT TRBJ1-2 TRBV6-5
ASSQGFVATDTQY TRBJ2-3 TRBV5-1
ASSFQKQPQH TRBJ1-5 TRBV7-9
ASSLTLGVETQY TRBJ2-5 TRBV11-2
ASSYGGVGGRNEQF TRBJ2-1 TRBV6-5